Each of the 2 T cell receptor beta chains below was sequenced from the same sample in a study of blood T cell repertoires in COVID-19. TCRdb's table, derived via immunoSEQ multiplex PCR, lists solely in-frame clones and lacks some. The sample shows 260,000 or so clones, approximately 84% of them seen only once. The sequencing sample was made of peripheral blood. The receptors stem from a human donor in a cohort sampled during active COVID-19.

The rearrangement joins TRBV18 to TRBJ1-2, with D tentatively TRBD1 (6 bases). The CDR3 consists of 13 residues. The germline CDR1 and CDR2 sequences are KGHSH and LQKENI. Trimming removed 2 bases from V and 4 bases from J, with 8 bases in between. The CDR3 DNA sequence: TGTGCCAGCTCACCAGGACAGATCTATGGCTACACCTTC. Translation gives CASSPGQIYGYTF.

This clone was seen a single time. DNA for the CDR3: TGCGCCAGCAGCCCCCCAAGACAGGGAGTACGAGAAAAACTGTTTTTT. Translated, it gives CASSPPRQGVREKLFF. The rearrangement uses TRBV4-1 and TRBJ1-4, with 7 bases aligning to TRBD1. The CDR3 has 16 residues. J was trimmed by 8 bases and V by 4 bases; bases with no gene match: 13. Germline assignment: CDR1 MGHRA and CDR2 YSYEKL.